These T cell receptor beta chains were read from a single sample in a study of blood T cells in healthy people across ages. MiXCR, applied by TCRdb to the 5' RACE reads, yields one record per CDR3 protein. The sample carries around 780,000 distinct CDR3 sequences, roughly 50% recorded once. Sequencing input: blood. The receptors shown here come from a man in his forties in good health. Each CDR3 is given with its conserved first and last residue. A D gene is named only where the DNA matches it firmly. Only some rows state a clone size, as once, few, many or a class for expanded clones.

v_gene: TRBV5-1; abundance: few; d_gene: .; j_gene: TRBJ2-3; CDR3aa: CASSVGRRVDRGANTQYF; CDR3nt: TGCGCCAGCAGCGTGGGACGAAGGGTAGACAGAGGCGCGAATACGCAGTATTTT
v_gene: TRBV28; abundance: .; d_gene: .; j_gene: TRBJ1-2; CDR3aa: CASSLTTLSPYGYTF; CDR3nt: TGTGCCAGCAGTTTAACGACCCTTAGCCCTTATGGCTACACCTTC
v_gene: TRBV6-1; abundance: .; d_gene: .; j_gene: TRBJ1-2; CDR3aa: CASSEAGGRGDGYTF; CDR3nt: TGTGCCAGCAGTGAAGCCGGGGGGCGCGGAGATGGCTACACCTTC
v_gene: TRBV7-8; abundance: .; d_gene: .; j_gene: TRBJ1-1; CDR3aa: CASSLRNWSFRNTEAFF; CDR3nt: TGTGCCAGCAGCTTACGCAATTGGAGTTTCAGGAACACTGAAGCTTTCTTT
v_gene: TRBV6-5; abundance: .; d_gene: TRBD2; j_gene: TRBJ2-1; CDR3aa: CASSYNLAGDNEQFF; CDR3nt: TGTGCCAGCAGTTATAACCTAGCGGGTGATAATGAGCAGTTCTTC
v_gene: TRBV10-3; abundance: .; d_gene: TRBD1; j_gene: TRBJ1-1; CDR3aa: CAIRTDRDTEAFF; CDR3nt: TGTGCCATCAGAACGGACAGGGACACTGAAGCTTTCTTT
v_gene: TRBV29-1; abundance: many; d_gene: TRBD2; j_gene: TRBJ2-7; CDR3aa: CSVGTSGSYEQYF; CDR3nt: TGCAGCGTTGGGACTAGCGGCTCCTACGAGCAGTACTTC
v_gene: TRBV6-5; abundance: few; d_gene: .; j_gene: TRBJ1-2; CDR3aa: CASSYRPGRGTAGYTF; CDR3nt: TGTGCCAGCAGTTATAGGCCGGGACGGGGGACGGCGGGCTACACCTTC
v_gene: TRBV27; abundance: .; d_gene: .; j_gene: TRBJ2-3; CDR3aa: CASSVSTGADTQYF; CDR3nt: TGTGCCAGCAGTGTCTCCACCGGGGCCGATACGCAGTATTTT
v_gene: TRBV28; abundance: .; d_gene: TRBD1; j_gene: TRBJ1-5; CDR3aa: CACSSPSGTGWVLQPQHF; CDR3nt: TGTGCCTGCAGTTCTCCGTCCGGGACAGGGTGGGTGTTACAGCCCCAGCATTTT
v_gene: TRBV6-6; abundance: once; d_gene: .; j_gene: TRBJ1-1; CDR3aa: CASSPRGTGTEAFF; CDR3nt: TGTGCCAGCAGCCCCAGGGGAACGGGCACTGAAGCTTTCTTT
v_gene: TRBV20-1; abundance: few; d_gene: .; j_gene: TRBJ2-3; CDR3aa: CSARVAGTSTDTQYF; CDR3nt: TGCAGTGCTAGAGTCGCGGGGACTAGCACAGATACGCAGTATTTT
v_gene: TRBV13; abundance: few; d_gene: .; j_gene: TRBJ2-7; CDR3aa: CASSLVRRAGASYEQYF; CDR3nt: TGTGCCAGCAGCTTGGTCAGGAGGGCAGGGGCCTCCTACGAGCAGTACTTC
v_gene: TRBV7-2; abundance: .; d_gene: .; j_gene: TRBJ1-1; CDR3aa: CASSPAALNTEAFF; CDR3nt: TGTGCCAGCAGCCCTGCCGCCCTGAACACTGAAGCTTTCTTT
v_gene: TRBV9; abundance: few; d_gene: TRBD1; j_gene: TRBJ2-3; CDR3aa: CASSFGQGGSTDTQYF; CDR3nt: TGTGCCAGCAGCTTCGGACAGGGGGGCAGCACAGATACGCAGTATTTT
v_gene: TRBV6-2/TRBV6-3; abundance: .; d_gene: TRBD2; j_gene: TRBJ2-1; CDR3aa: CASRDASGGITYNEQFF; CDR3nt: TGTGCCAGCAGGGATGCTAGCGGGGGGATAACCTACAATGAGCAGTTCTTC
v_gene: TRBV11-1; abundance: .; d_gene: TRBD1; j_gene: TRBJ2-4; CDR3aa: CASSTRQGENIQYF; CDR3nt: TGTGCCAGCAGCACGAGACAGGGGGAAAACATTCAGTACTTC
v_gene: TRBV3-1; abundance: .; d_gene: .; j_gene: TRBJ1-2; CDR3aa: CASSTHRQLYGYTF; CDR3nt: TGTGCCAGCAGCACCCACAGGCAACTATATGGCTACACCTTC
v_gene: TRBV9; abundance: .; d_gene: TRBD1; j_gene: TRBJ2-3; CDR3aa: CASSVELQGVQNTQYF; CDR3nt: TGTGCCAGCAGCGTAGAGTTACAGGGGGTACAGAATACGCAGTATTTT
v_gene: TRBV30; abundance: .; d_gene: .; j_gene: TRBJ2-3; CDR3aa: CAWNTGLGTDTQYF; CDR3nt: TGTGCCTGGAACACGGGCCTTGGAACAGATACGCAGTATTTT
v_gene: TRBV27; abundance: .; d_gene: TRBD2; j_gene: TRBJ2-7; CDR3aa: CASSPGTSGAYNEQYF; CDR3nt: TGTGCCAGCAGTCCCGGGACTAGCGGGGCTTACAATGAGCAGTACTTC
v_gene: TRBV28; abundance: .; d_gene: TRBD1; j_gene: TRBJ2-7; CDR3aa: CASKKTGGATVEQYF; CDR3nt: TGTGCCAGTAAGAAAACAGGGGGCGCGACAGTCGAGCAGTACTTC
v_gene: TRBV9; abundance: .; d_gene: .; j_gene: TRBJ1-1; CDR3aa: CASSVGERWNTEAFF; CDR3nt: TGTGCCAGCAGCGTAGGTGAACGATGGAACACTGAAGCTTTCTTT
v_gene: TRBV29-1; abundance: few; d_gene: TRBD1; j_gene: TRBJ1-2; CDR3aa: CSVIPGGQGTYGYTF; CDR3nt: TGCAGCGTTATACCCGGCGGACAGGGCACCTATGGCTACACCTTC
v_gene: TRBV25-1; abundance: .; d_gene: .; j_gene: TRBJ2-5; CDR3aa: CASSEYGDGEKTQYF; CDR3nt: TGTGCCAGCAGTGAATACGGGGATGGGGAGAAGACCCAGTACTTC
v_gene: TRBV12-3/TRBV12-4; abundance: .; d_gene: TRBD1; j_gene: TRBJ2-5; CDR3aa: CASSSRDRGQETQYF; CDR3nt: TGTGCCAGCAGTTCTCGGGACAGGGGGCAAGAGACCCAGTACTTC
v_gene: TRBV5-5; abundance: many; d_gene: TRBD2; j_gene: TRBJ2-3; CDR3aa: CATEREGRDTQYF; CDR3nt: TGTGCCACAGAGCGGGAGGGCCGGGATACGCAGTATTTT
v_gene: TRBV12-3/TRBV12-4; abundance: .; d_gene: TRBD1; j_gene: TRBJ1-2; CDR3aa: CASNIRDRWNYGYTF; CDR3nt: TGTGCCAGCAACATCCGGGACAGGTGGAACTATGGCTACACCTTC
v_gene: TRBV29-1; abundance: .; d_gene: .; j_gene: TRBJ2-7; CDR3aa: CSGGDNSYEQYF; CDR3nt: TGCAGCGGGGGGGACAACTCCTACGAGCAGTACTTC
v_gene: TRBV28; abundance: .; d_gene: TRBD2; j_gene: TRBJ2-7; CDR3aa: CASSSYGVAGTPLGDQYF; CDR3nt: TGTGCCAGCAGTTCCTATGGTGTAGCGGGCACACCACTGGGGGACCAGTACTTC
v_gene: TRBV10-3; abundance: .; d_gene: TRBD1; j_gene: TRBJ2-5; CDR3aa: CAIREDRSQETQYF; CDR3nt: TGTGCCATCAGGGAGGACAGGAGCCAAGAGACCCAGTACTTC
v_gene: TRBV20-1; abundance: .; d_gene: .; j_gene: TRBJ2-7; CDR3aa: CSAEETSSYEQYF; CDR3nt: TGCAGTGCCGAAGAGACTAGCTCCTACGAGCAGTACTTC
v_gene: TRBV29-1; abundance: .; d_gene: .; j_gene: TRBJ2-2; CDR3aa: CSVESGGPTGELFF; CDR3nt: TGCAGCGTTGAATCCGGGGGCCCCACCGGGGAGCTGTTTTTT
v_gene: TRBV12-5; abundance: .; d_gene: .; j_gene: TRBJ2-3; CDR3aa: CASGRGDTQYF; CDR3nt: TGTGCTAGTGGCCGGGGGGATACGCAGTATTTT